This T cell receptor beta chain was identified during a study of blood T cell repertoires in COVID-19. Germline V gene sequence: CDR1 LNHDA, CDR2 SQIVND (reference sequence). V lost 7 bases and J 8 bases, leaving 17 bases between the germline ends. CDR3 length: 14 amino acids. Original handling: Nucleated cell number was recorded as an estimate derived from reference gene primer amplification. The data were produced by immunoSEQ multiplex PCR, yet TCRdb's version contains in-frame clones alone and is incomplete. From that table come the V and J calls and clone size; the DNA was used to work out D and trimming. The sample lists under 200,000 clones, roughly 86% occurring once.

V usage is TRBV19 and J usage is TRBJ2-2; no clear D gene. The sequenced material came from peripheral blood. This TCR was sampled from a woman aged 60-70 years who had recovered from COVID-19. CDR3 sequence: CASKGGRGAGELFF. CDR3 sequence (DNA): TGTGCCAGTAAAGGCGGTCGAGGAGCTGGGGAGCTGTTTTTT.